The entry below describes one T cell receptor beta chain. As yet, its antigen is unknown. This specimen comes from a study of cytomegalovirus exposure and HLA in healthy donors. Study results and limitations: Sequencing had likely introduced a cluster of highly shared sequence variants as an artifact. Researchers reportedly found TCR beta sequences accurately predicted most subjects' HLA-A and HLA-B alleles.

Those who donated were healthy bone marrow donors. PCR primers comprised 60 Vbeta and 13 Jbeta primers. Using immunoSEQ multiplex PCR, the repertoire was profiled, and TCRdb retains in-frame clones only, with some absent. The sample records 150,000 to 200,000 clones, about 80% being singletons. Source material: PBMCs. This TCR was recovered from a woman younger than 45 in good health and CMV-seropositive.

Here the CDR3 reads CASSQDRFSYNEQFF. The DNA for the CDR3 is TGCGCCAGCAGCCAAGATCGTTTTAGTTACAATGAGCAGTTCTTC. J is TRBJ2-1 and V is TRBV4-3; D not certain. CDR1 is LGHNA and CDR2 is YSLEER in the germline V gene. The V end lost 0 bases, the J end lost 4 bases, and 10 bases lay between the germline ends. The CDR3 length is 15 residues.